This T cell receptor (beta chain) was observed in a study of beta chain features in type 1 diabetes. Study-level information: Taken together, all samples contributed 90 million to 140 million examined sorted cells.

Broader study findings: VDJ junctions from type 1 diabetes patients carried fewer insertions and larger deletions.

Blood was drawn once from each donor into heparinised tubes. The draws averaged about 0.11 L. TCRB transcripts that were expressed got sequenced, as all of the isolated RNA had been reverse transcribed. Method: immunoSEQ multiplex PCR; TCRdb's copy keeps in-frame clones and lacks some. The repertoire holds under 950,000 clones, with 17% as singletons. This clone was recorded a few times. Its matching antigen is unknown. Other DNA sequences in the sample encode the same CDR3. V lost 0 bases to trimming and J lost 3 bases, with 3 bases between them. The CDR3 runs to 12 residues. Germline V lookup: CDR1 MNHNY, CDR2 SVGAGI (reference sequence).

The sequence was collected from a woman aged 18-30 years in good health. The material sequenced was naive CD4+ T cells from blood. The chain links TRBV6-6 to TRBJ2-7, with no clear D. In DNA, the CDR3 is TGTGCCAGCAGTTACTCGAGCTACGAGCAGTACTTC. Translated: CASSYSSYEQYF.